These 6 T cell receptor beta chains originate from one sample sequenced in a study of cytotoxic CD8 clonotypes in ibrutinib-treated CLL. Repertoires were generated with immunoSEQ multiplex PCR, while TCRdb's copy carries only in-frame clones and drops some. Among 250,000 to 350,000 clones listed, about 72% were seen once. The sample was PBMCs, taken at disease progression, from a patient treated with ibrutinib. These receptors all come from a human donor with chronic lymphocytic leukemia.

This clone occurred a few times. The chain uses TRBV28 and TRBJ1-5; 10 bases map to TRBD1. This CDR3 has 14 amino acids. CDR1 and CDR2 (germline): MDHEN, SYDVKM. J lost 6 bases, V lost 6 bases, and 5 bases had no gene match. The CDR3 here is CASRPTGGGQPQHF. The DNA of the CDR3 is TGTGCCAGCAGACCGACAGGGGGCGGTCAGCCCCAGCATTTT.

This clone was detected only a few times. This chain connects TRBV18 to TRBJ2-3; D is undetermined. The CDR3 has 12 amino acids. Germline CDR1 reads KGHSH; CDR2 reads LQKENI. V lost 6 bases to trimming and J lost 0 bases, with 4 bases between them. This CDR3 reads CASSVSTDTQYF. The CDR3 region has the DNA TGTGCCAGCTCCGTCAGCACAGATACGCAGTATTTT. The full variable domain, in which reference TRBV18 and TRBJ2-3 provide the parts outside the CDR3, is NAGVMQNPRHLVRRRGQEARLRCSPMKGHSHVYWYRQLPEEGLKFMVYLQKENIIDESGMPKERFSAEFPKEGPSILRIQQVVRGDSAAYFCASSVSTDTQYFGPGTRLTVL.

This chain uses TRBV7-6 with TRBJ2-1; TRBD2 matches 7 bases. Germline CDR1 SGHVS, CDR2 FNYEAQ. The CDR3 extends over 17 amino acids. The junction had 16 bases not matched to a gene; V was cut back by 5 bases and J by 6 bases. For the CDR3, the DNA is TGTGCCAGCAGCCGTCCGAGAGGGTCGCGGGAGACCAATGAGCAGTTCTTC. Its protein is CASSRPRGSRETNEQFF.

The V call is TRBV19, the J call TRBJ2-7; tentatively, D is TRBD2 (5 bases). The germline gives CDR1 LNHDA, CDR2 SQIVND (reference sequence). CDR3 length: 12 amino acids. Trimming removed 5 bases at V and 0 bases at J, with 5 bases between. The CDR3, as DNA: TGTGCCAGTAGTGACTACTCCTACGAGCAGTACTTC. Translation gives CASSDYSYEQYF. The entire variable domain, with the rest obtained from reference TRBV19 and TRBJ2-7, is as follows: DGGITQSPKYLFRKEGQNVTLSCEQNLNHDAMYWYRQDPGQGLRLIYYSQIVNDFQKGDIAEGYSVSREKKESFPLTVTSAQKNPTAFYLCASSDYSYEQYFGPGTRLTVT.

This chain uses TRBV4-2 with TRBJ2-4, with 7 bases lining up with TRBD1. The CDR3 runs 16 residues. V shed 2 bases, J shed 0 bases, and the junction held 4 bases outside the gene matches. Germline V gives CDR1 LGHNA, CDR2 YNFKEQ. The CDR3 sequence is CASSQQGQLAKNIQYF. The CDR3 nucleotides are TGTGCCAGCAGCCAACAGGGACAGTTAGCCAAAAACATTCAGTACTTC.

The rearrangement uses TRBV27 and TRBJ2-7; D is perhaps TRBD1 (5 bases). Deletions cut 4 bases from V and 7 bases from J, with 14 bases between. This CDR3 contains 13 residues. The germline V gene encodes CDR1 MNHEY and CDR2 SMNVEV (reference sequence). Written as DNA, the CDR3 is TGTGCCAGCAGTTCTGATCGACAGACTGAGCAGTACTTC. Encoded protein: CASSSDRQTEQYF.